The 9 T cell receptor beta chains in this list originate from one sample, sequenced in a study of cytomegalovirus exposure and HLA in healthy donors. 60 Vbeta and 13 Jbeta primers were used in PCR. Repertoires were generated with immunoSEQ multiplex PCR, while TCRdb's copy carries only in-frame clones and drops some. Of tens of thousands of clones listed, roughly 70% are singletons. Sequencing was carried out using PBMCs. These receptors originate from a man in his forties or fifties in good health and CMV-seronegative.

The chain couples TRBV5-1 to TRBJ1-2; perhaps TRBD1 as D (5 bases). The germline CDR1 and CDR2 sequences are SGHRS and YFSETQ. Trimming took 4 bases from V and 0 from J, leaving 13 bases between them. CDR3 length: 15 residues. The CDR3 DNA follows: TGCGCCAGCAGCCCCCGGACATCTTCTAACTATGGCTACACCTTC. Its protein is CASSPRTSSNYGYTF.

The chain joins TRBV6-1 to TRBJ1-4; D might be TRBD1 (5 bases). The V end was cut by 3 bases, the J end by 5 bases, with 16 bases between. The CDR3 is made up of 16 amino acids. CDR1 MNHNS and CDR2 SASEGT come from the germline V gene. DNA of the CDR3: TGTGCCAGCAGTGATGGGGGGTGGGTCTTAAATGAAAAACTGTTTTTT. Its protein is CASSDGGWVLNEKLFF.

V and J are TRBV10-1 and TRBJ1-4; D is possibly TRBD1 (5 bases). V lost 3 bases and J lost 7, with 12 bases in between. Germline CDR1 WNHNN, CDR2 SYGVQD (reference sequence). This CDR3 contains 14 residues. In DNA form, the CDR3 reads TGCGCCAGCAGTGAACTCAGGACAAGTGAAAAACTGTTTTTT. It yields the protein CASSELRTSEKLFF.

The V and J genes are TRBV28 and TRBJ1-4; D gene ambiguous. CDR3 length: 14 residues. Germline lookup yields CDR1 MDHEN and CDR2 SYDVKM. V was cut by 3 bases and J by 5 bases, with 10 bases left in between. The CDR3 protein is CASSLGSFNEKLFF. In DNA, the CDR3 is TGTGCCAGCAGTTTGGGCTCGTTCAATGAAAAACTGTTTTTT. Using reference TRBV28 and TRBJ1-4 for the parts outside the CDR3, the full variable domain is DVKVTQSSRYLVKRTGEKVFLECVQDMDHENMFWYRQDPGLGLRLIYFSYDVKMKEKGDIPEGYSVSREKKERFSLILESASTNQTSMYLCASSLGSFNEKLFFGSGTQLSVL.

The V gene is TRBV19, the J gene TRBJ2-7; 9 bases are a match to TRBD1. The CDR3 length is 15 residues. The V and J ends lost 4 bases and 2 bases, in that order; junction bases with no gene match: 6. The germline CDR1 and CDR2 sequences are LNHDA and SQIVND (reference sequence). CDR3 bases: TGTGCCAGTAGTAAGACAGGGGGGGAAACCTACGAGCAGTACTTC. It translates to CASSKTGGETYEQYF.

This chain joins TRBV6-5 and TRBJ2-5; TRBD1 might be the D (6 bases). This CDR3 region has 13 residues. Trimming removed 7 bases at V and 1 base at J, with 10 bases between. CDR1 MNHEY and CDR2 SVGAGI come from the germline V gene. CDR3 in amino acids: CASTRQAQETQYF. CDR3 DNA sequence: TGTGCCAGCACCAGACAGGCCCAAGAGACCCAGTACTTC.

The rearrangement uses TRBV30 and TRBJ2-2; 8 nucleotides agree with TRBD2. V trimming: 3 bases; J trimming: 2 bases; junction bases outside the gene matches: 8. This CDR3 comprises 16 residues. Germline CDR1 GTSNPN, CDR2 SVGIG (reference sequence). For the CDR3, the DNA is TGTGCCTGGAGCAACGGGGTAGCGGGAAACACCGGGGAGCTGTTTTTT. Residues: CAWSNGVAGNTGELFF.

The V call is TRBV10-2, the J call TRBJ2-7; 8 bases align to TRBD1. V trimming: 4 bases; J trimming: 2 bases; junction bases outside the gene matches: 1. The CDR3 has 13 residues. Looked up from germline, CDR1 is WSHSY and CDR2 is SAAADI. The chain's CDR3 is CASSGTGTYEQYF. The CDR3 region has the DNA TGCGCCAGCAGTGGGACAGGGACCTACGAGCAGTACTTC.

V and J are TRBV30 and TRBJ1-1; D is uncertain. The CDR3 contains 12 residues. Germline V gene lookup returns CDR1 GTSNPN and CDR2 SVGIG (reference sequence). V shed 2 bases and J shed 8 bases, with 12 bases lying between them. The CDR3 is CAWSTRGEEAFF. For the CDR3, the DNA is TGTGCCTGGAGTACCCGAGGAGAAGAAGCTTTCTTT. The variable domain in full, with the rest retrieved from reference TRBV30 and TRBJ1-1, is SQTIHQWPATLVQPVGSPLSLECTVEGTSNPNLYWYRQAAGRGLQLLFYSVGIGQISSEVPQNLSASRPQDRQFILSSKKLLLSDSGFYLCAWSTRGEEAFFGQGTRLTVV.